This passage covers 24 T cell receptor beta chains from one sample sequenced in a study of T cells expressing NK-cell markers. TCRdb reprocessed the 5' RACE reads and reports one entry per CDR3 protein, with no DNA. This listing includes 120,000 to 150,000 distinct CDR3 sequences. Sequenced sample: blood T cells: a sorted CD56 or NKG2C T cell subset, CD4+ or CD8+ T cells, or bulk PBMC T cells (not recorded which). Receptor source: a young man in good health.

This chain joins TRBV7-9 and TRBJ2-3; TCRdb names TRBD1, which stays unverified in the absence of DNA. CDR3 size: 14 residues. Germline CDR1 SEHNR, CDR2 FQNEAQ (reference sequence). CDR3 residues: CASSFQGHTDTQYF.

This chain connects TRBV4-2 to TRBJ1-1; TCRdb reports TRBD1, a call that lacks DNA to check it against. The CDR3 totals 17 residues. Looked up from germline, CDR1 is LGHNA and CDR2 is YNFKEQ. CDR3 protein: CASSQPGTGGANTEAFF.

The chain combines TRBV5-1 with TRBJ2-7. Per the germline V gene, CDR1 is SGHRS and CDR2 is YFSETQ. The CDR3 spans 12 residues. The CDR3 sequence is CASSLVEGEQYF.

The V and J genes are TRBV11-2 and TRBJ2-1; TCRdb calls TRBD1, which cannot be checked without DNA. The CDR3 has 16 amino acids. Germline CDR1 reads SGHAT; CDR2 reads FQNNGV. This CDR3 reads CARVQNGQLSYNEQFF.

The chain employs TRBV7-9 and TRBJ2-1; the D call of TRBD2 rests on TCRdb alone, since no DNA is present to check it. The CDR3 runs to 14 residues. Germline CDR1 reads SEHNR; CDR2 reads FQNEAQ (reference sequence). Here the CDR3 reads CASSLGGTGNEQFF.

The J gene is TRBJ2-7, the V gene TRBV4-1; there is no DNA to check the TCRdb D call of TRBD1. The germline V gene has CDR1 MGHRA and CDR2 YSYEKL. This CDR3 is 12 amino acids long. CDR3 residues: CASSQGPYEQYF.

This chain connects TRBV19 to TRBJ2-7; TCRdb proposes TRBD2, but this gene call is untestable without DNA. The CDR3 is 14 amino acids. CDR1 and CDR2 from the germline V gene are LNHDA and SQIVND (reference sequence). The chain's CDR3 is CASSTTSSGYEQYF.

The chain has TRBV20-1 and TRBJ2-1; TCRdb reports TRBD2, a call that lacks DNA to check it against. The V gene's germline CDR1 is DFQATT and CDR2 SNEGSKA (reference sequence). This CDR3 region has 12 residues. CDR3 region: CSAREVAGEQFF.

V and J are TRBV11-3 and TRBJ2-1. The germline CDR1 and CDR2 sequences are SGHNT and YENEEA. The CDR3 contains 13 residues. The chain's CDR3 is CASSLSPYNEQFF.

This CDR3 reads CASSLWGASSYNEQFF. The rearrangement joins TRBV27 to TRBJ2-1; TCRdb's assignment of TRBD1 cannot be checked, as there is no DNA. This CDR3 has 16 amino acids. Germline V gene data show CDR1 as MNHEY and CDR2 as SMNVEV (reference sequence).

The rearrangement uses TRBV27 and TRBJ2-3. The CDR3 spans 12 residues. Germline assignment: CDR1 MNHEY and CDR2 SMNVEV (reference sequence). The CDR3 loop is CASSSLLDTQYF.

V usage is TRBV28 and J usage is TRBJ2-4. The CDR3 has 17 residues. Germline V gene sequence: CDR1 MDHEN, CDR2 SYDVKM. CDR3 sequence reads: CASSLSTEYLAKNIQYF.

The CDR3 reads CASSYTQTSFLAGGAGELFF. The rearrangement uses TRBV6-2 or TRBV6-3 and TRBJ2-2; no DNA is available, so the TRBD2 call from TCRdb remains unchecked. CDR3 length: 20 residues. Germline values: CDR1 MNHEY, CDR2 SVGEGT.

The rearrangement joins TRBV10-3 to TRBJ2-3; as DNA is missing, the TRBD1 call by TCRdb cannot be tested. The CDR3 covers 13 residues. CDR1 is ENHRY and CDR2 is SYGVKD in the germline V gene. The CDR3 here is CAISEGATDTQYF.

The chain joins TRBV12-3 or TRBV12-4 to TRBJ2-3. The CDR3 is 15 residues long. The chain's CDR3 is CASSLGGSNTDTQYF.

This chain connects TRBV5-1 to TRBJ1-1; the D gene TCRdb calls, TRBD1, cannot be checked with no DNA. CDR1 is SGHRS, CDR2 YFSETQ, per germline. The CDR3 runs to 15 residues. The CDR3 region is CASSYPDRGGTEAFF.

V usage is TRBV29-1 and J usage is TRBJ2-5; absent DNA, TCRdb's TRBD1 call cannot be checked. CDR1 is SQVTM and CDR2 is ANQGSEA in the germline V gene. This CDR3 is 12 amino acids long. The CDR3 region is CSVEPREETQYF.

V and J are TRBV6-1 and TRBJ2-6; TCRdb's D call of TRBD2 is untestable without DNA. Germline V gene sequence: CDR1 MNHNS, CDR2 SASEGT. This CDR3 is 14 amino acids long. The CDR3: CASLPCSGANVLTF.

J is TRBJ2-1 and V is TRBV12-3 or TRBV12-4; without DNA, the TCRdb call of TRBD2 cannot be checked. There are 16 residues in the CDR3. The CDR3 is CASSAPASGPGNEQFF.

The V and J genes are TRBV12-3 or TRBV12-4 and TRBJ2-5; TCRdb outputs TRBD1, but without DNA this stays unchecked. The CDR3 runs to 13 residues. CDR3 region: CASIGTSQETQYF.

This rearrangement joins TRBV6-2 or TRBV6-3 to TRBJ1-1. In germline, CDR1 is MNHEY, CDR2 SVGEGT. This CDR3 spans 12 amino acids. The CDR3: CASSGELGYAFF.

This chain connects TRBV10-2 to TRBJ2-1. CDR1 is WSHSY and CDR2 is SAAADI in the germline V gene. CDR3 size: 11 residues. Here the CDR3 reads CASTNHNEQFF.

CDR3 amino acids: CASSFFQGGSGEQYF. The chain couples TRBV5-6 to TRBJ2-7; as DNA is missing, the TRBD1 call by TCRdb cannot be tested. The CDR3 spans 15 residues. Looked up from germline, CDR1 is SGHDT and CDR2 is YYEEEE.

This chain links TRBV2 with TRBJ2-2; no DNA is available, so the TRBD2 call from TCRdb remains unchecked. The CDR3 has 18 residues. Germline CDR1 and CDR2: SNHLY and FYNNEI. The CDR3 spells CASSDYTALAINTGELFF.